This T cell receptor beta chain was identified during a study of cytomegalovirus exposure and HLA in healthy donors. Primers for the PCR totalled 60 Vbeta and 13 Jbeta. The assay was immunoSEQ multiplex PCR, and TCRdb's table has in-frame clones only and misses some. The data hold 150,000 to 200,000 clones, with roughly 87% observed a single time. The germline V gene encodes CDR1 MDHEN and CDR2 SYDVKM. Trimming left V 3 bases short and J 1 base short, with 6 bases between. The CDR3 has 13 residues. Material for sequencing was PBMCs. The TCR originated in a man in his fifties or sixties in good health and CMV-seropositive. The V gene is TRBV28, the J gene TRBJ1-1, with D hard to call. The CDR3 loop is CASSFGKNTEAFF. DNA of the CDR3: TGTGCCAGCAGTTTTGGCAAGAACACTGAAGCTTTCTTT.